The text below deals with one T cell receptor (beta chain). Its specificity is unknown. The record originates from a study of cytomegalovirus exposure and HLA in healthy donors. General study points: Rarity held for most TCR sequences, but there were some public TCRs that occurred in many donors.

At the time of sampling, donors were nominally healthy, though unrecorded immune exposures were likely. The PCR had 60 Vbeta and 13 Jbeta primers. The data were produced by immunoSEQ multiplex PCR, yet TCRdb's version contains in-frame clones alone and is incomplete. Its clone listing holds some 71,000 clones. CDR3 size: 13 residues. Germline V lookup: CDR1 ENHRY, CDR2 SYGVKD. V lost 7 bases and J lost 5, with 15 bases in between. Input material: PBMCs. This chain uses TRBV10-3 with TRBJ2-7; maybe TRBD2 (6 bases). The clonotype comes from a woman aged 30 to 39 in good health and CMV-seronegative. The CDR3 bases are TGTGCCATCAATGTGGAGGGGAGCGACGAGCAGTACTTC. Translated, it gives CAINVEGSDEQYF.